The 6 T cell receptor beta chains presented below share a single source sample, sequenced in a study of shared clonotypes between healthy human individuals (dated by TCRdb to about 2020). The protocol used for the library was the immunoSEQ multiplex PCR assay. Drawn from immuneACCESS, this table holds only the in-frame rearrangements with V and J called that TCRdb kept. Clones are partly lost; checked studies trace under half to an unresolved V gene and leave the rest unexplained. The sample table records 190,000 or so clones; about 68% of these occur just once. The ten largest clones take up roughly 10% of the sample. Input material: memory CD4+ T cells sorted from blood. The cell subset or site label here, explained by the study, means: CD45RA-negative fraction. These receptors came from a man aged 25-45 years in good health.

This clone has a handful of counts. J is TRBJ1-4 and V is TRBV5-1; D gene unclear. The CDR3 covers 15 residues. V lost 1 base and J lost 0, with 7 bases in between. CDR1 and CDR2 from the germline V gene are SGHRS and YFSETQ. In DNA form, the CDR3 reads TGCGCCAGCAGCTTGACGGGCGCAACTAATGAAAAACTGTTTTTT. It codes for CASSLTGATNEKLFF.

The chain links TRBV7-2 to TRBJ2-5; TRBD2 agrees at 8 bases. V lost 3 bases, J lost 5 bases, and 8 bases stayed unmatched. Germline values: CDR1 SGHTA, CDR2 FQGNSA. The CDR3 is 15 residues long. The CDR3 sequence is CASSFGGTGGETQYF. In nucleotides, the CDR3 is TGTGCCAGCAGCTTTGGAGGGACGGGAGGGGAGACCCAGTACTTC.

This sequence joins TRBV7-2 and TRBJ2-1, with 9 bases that match TRBD1. The germline CDR1 and CDR2 sequences are SGHTA and FQGNSA. This CDR3 has 16 amino acids. V was clipped by 5 bases and J by 9 bases; unmatched bases: 14. The CDR3 DNA reads as TGTGCCAGCAGCCCTTTGGCCCGACAGGGGGTTTTTGAGCAGTTCTTC. It translates to CASSPLARQGVFEQFF.

This sequence joins TRBV7-9 and TRBJ2-1; D gene ambiguous. Trimming removed 4 bases from V and 10 bases from J, with 8 bases in between. CDR3 length: 11 amino acids. The germline gives CDR1 SEHNR, CDR2 FQNEAQ (reference sequence). DNA for the CDR3: TGTGCCAGCAGCTCGAGTAGGGAGCAGTTCTTC. The encoded protein is CASSSSREQFF.

The chain employs TRBV30 and TRBJ1-1, with 7 bases fitting TRBD1. Trimming took 3 bases from V and 7 from J; bases not matched to a gene: 11. This CDR3 contains 14 residues. Germline loops: CDR1 GTSNPN, CDR2 SVGIG (reference sequence). DNA for the CDR3: TGTGCCTGGAGAAATGGGCAGGGGGTGGGTGAAGCTTTCTTT. Encoded protein: CAWRNGQGVGEAFF. Combining the CDR3 with reference TRBV30 and TRBJ1-1 gives the whole variable domain SQTIHQWPATLVQPVGSPLSLECTVEGTSNPNLYWYRQAAGRGLQLLFYSVGIGQISSEVPQNLSASRPQDRQFILSSKKLLLSDSGFYLCAWRNGQGVGEAFFGQGTRLTVV.

This rearrangement joins TRBV6-1 to TRBJ1-5; possible D gene TRBD1, 6 bases. In germline, CDR1 is MNHNS, CDR2 SASEGT. The CDR3 is 13 amino acids. Deletions cut 4 bases from V and 3 bases from J, with 7 bases between. The CDR3, as DNA: TGTGCCAGCAGTGGGACAGACAATCAGCCCCAGCATTTT. It yields the protein CASSGTDNQPQHF.